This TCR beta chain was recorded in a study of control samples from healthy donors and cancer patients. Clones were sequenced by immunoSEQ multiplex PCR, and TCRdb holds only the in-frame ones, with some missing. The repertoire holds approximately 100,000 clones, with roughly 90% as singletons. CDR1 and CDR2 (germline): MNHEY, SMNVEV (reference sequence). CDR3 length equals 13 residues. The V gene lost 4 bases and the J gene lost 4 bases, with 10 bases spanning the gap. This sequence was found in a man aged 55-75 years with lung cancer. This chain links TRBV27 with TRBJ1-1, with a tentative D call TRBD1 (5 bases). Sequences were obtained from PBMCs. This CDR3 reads CASSWGRGTEAFF. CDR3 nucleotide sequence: TGTGCCAGCAGTTGGGGCAGAGGCACTGAAGCTTTCTTT.